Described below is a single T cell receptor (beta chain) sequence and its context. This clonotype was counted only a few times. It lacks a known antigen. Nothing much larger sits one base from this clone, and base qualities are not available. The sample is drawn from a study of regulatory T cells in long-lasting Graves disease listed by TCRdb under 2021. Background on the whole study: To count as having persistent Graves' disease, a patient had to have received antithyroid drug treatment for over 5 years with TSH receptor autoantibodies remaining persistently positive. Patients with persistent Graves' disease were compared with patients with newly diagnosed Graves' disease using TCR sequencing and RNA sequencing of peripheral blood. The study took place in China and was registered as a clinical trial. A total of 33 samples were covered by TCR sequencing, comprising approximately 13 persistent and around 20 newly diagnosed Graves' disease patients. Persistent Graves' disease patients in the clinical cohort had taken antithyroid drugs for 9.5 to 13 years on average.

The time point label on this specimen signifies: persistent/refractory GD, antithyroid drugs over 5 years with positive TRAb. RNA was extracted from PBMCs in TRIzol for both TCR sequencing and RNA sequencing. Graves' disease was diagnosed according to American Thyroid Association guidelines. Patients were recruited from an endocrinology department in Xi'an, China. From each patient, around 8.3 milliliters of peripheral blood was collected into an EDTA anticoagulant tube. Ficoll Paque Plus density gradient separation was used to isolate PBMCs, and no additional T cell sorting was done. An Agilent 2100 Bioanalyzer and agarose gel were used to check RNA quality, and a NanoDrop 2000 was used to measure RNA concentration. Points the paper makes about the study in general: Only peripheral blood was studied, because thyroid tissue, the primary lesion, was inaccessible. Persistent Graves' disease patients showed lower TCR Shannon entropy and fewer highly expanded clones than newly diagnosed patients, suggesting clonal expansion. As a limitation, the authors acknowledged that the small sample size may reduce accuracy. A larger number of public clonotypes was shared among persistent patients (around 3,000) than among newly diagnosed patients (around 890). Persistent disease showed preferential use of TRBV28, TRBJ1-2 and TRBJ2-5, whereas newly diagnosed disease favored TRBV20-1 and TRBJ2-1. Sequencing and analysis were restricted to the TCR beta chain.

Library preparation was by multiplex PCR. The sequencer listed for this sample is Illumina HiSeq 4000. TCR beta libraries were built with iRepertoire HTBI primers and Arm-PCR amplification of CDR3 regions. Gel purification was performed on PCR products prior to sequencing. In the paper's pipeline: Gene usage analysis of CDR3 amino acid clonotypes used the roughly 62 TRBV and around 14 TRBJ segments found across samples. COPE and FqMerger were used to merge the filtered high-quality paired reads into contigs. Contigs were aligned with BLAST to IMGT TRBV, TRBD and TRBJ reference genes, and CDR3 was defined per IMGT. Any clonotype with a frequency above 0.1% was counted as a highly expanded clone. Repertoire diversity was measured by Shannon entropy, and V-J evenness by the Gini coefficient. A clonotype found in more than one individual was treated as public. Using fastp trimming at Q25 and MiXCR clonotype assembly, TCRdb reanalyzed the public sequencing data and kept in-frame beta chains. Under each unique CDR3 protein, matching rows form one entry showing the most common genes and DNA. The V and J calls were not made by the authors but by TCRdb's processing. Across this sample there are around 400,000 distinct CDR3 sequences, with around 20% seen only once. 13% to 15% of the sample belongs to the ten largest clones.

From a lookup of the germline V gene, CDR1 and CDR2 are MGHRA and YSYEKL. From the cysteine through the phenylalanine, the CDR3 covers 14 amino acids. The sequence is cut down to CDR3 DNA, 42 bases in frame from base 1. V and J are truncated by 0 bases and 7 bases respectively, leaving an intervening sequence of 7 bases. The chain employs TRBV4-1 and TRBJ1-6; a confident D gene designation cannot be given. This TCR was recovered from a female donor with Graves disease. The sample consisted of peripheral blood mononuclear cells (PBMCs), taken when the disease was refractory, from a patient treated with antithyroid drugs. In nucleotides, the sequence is TGCGCCAGCAGCCAAGATGCTCTAAATTCACCCCTCCACTTT. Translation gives CASSQDALNSPLHF.